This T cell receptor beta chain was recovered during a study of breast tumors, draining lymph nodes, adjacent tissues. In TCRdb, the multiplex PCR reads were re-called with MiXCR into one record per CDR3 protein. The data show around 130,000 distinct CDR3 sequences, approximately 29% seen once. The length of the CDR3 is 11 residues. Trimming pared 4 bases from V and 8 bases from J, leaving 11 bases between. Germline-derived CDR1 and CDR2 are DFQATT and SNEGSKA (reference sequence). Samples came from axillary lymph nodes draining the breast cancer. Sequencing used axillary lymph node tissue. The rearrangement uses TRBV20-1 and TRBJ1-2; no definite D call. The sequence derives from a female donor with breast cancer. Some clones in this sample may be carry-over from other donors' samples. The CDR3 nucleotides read TGCAGTGCTACTACGAGTGGGGGCTACACCTTC. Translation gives CSATTSGGYTF.